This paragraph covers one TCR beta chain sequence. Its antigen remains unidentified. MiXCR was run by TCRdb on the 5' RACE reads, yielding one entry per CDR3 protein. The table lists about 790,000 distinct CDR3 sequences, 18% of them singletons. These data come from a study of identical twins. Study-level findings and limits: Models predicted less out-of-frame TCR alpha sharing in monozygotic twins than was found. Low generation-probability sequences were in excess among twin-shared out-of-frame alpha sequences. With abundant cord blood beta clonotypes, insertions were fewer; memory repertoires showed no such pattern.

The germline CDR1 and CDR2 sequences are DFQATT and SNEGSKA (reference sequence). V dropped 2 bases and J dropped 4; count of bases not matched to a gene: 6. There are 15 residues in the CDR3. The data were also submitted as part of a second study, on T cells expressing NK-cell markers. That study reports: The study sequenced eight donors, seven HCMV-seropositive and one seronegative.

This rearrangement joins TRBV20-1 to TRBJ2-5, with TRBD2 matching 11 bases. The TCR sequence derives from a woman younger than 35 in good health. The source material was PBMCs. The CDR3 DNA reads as TGCAGTGCTAGATGGTTTGGGACTAGCGGAGAGACCCAGTACTTC. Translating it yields CSARWFGTSGETQYF.